This T cell receptor (beta chain) comes out of a study of CD4 T cells in relation to SARS-CoV-2 and coronaviruses (dated by TCRdb to about 2021). Regarding the complete study: In the ViraFEST assay, PBMCs were cultured with antigen for nine to ten days, after which TCR beta CDR3s were sequenced to identify clonal expansions specific to the antigen. Across all 12 patients in the convalescent cohort, the median age was roughly 38 years, with a range of roughly 21 to 72 years. Among the roughly 12 convalescent patients, 8 males and 4 females were included, and two of the subjects were Hispanic. HLA restriction was mapped for shared crossreactive spike epitopes using patient-derived lymphoblastoid cell lines. At the level of individual TCR clonotypes, the study measured memory CD4+ T cell crossreactivity between SARS-CoV-2 spike protein and common cold coronavirus spike proteins. The Adaptive Biotechnologies TCR-sequencing kit was used for samples from a few pre-COVID donors and for the naive versus memory experiments, whereas the other data were Illumina-based. Expansion assays from other donors in the study were sequenced with a different, Illumina-based TCR-beta assay.

Concerning this clone: Which antigen it targets is not known. No base qualities exist here, and no much larger clone lies one base off it.

Points the paper makes about the study in general: Pre-pandemic and post-infection samples were not both contributed by any donor, so tracing of the source of pre-existing responses was limited. Since the crossreactivity analysis centred on spike protein, crossreactivity against other viral proteins was not assessed. Naive versus memory sequencing indicated the assay detects memory recall responses rather than primary responses primed during culture. Roughly 64% of donors had memory CD4+ clonotypes that crossrecognized SARS-CoV-2 and at least one common cold coronavirus spike. Small numbers of patients and of tested TCRs were a limitation of the study. Significantly weaker SARS-CoV-2-driven expansion was shown by crossreactive clones than by monoreactive clones, consistent with antigenic imprinting.

DNA from CEF-cultured naive and memory CD4+ T cells underwent immunoSEQ TCR-beta sequencing at survey level. Turning to the authors' computational methods: Preprocessing removed nonproductive sequences and CDR3s not starting with C, not ending with F or W, or shorter than 7 amino acids. The MANAFEST web app was used to call antigen-specific clonotypes on the basis of expansion compared with the reference and with other culture wells. To be counted as positive, a clone had to show significant expansion compared with the reference culture, at an FDR below 0.05, in 2 of 3 replicate wells. To be called positive, a clone also had to show significant expansion compared with every other tandem well and an odds ratio greater than 5. Cultured and uncultured naive and memory CD4+ repertoires were searched for previously identified spike- and CEF-reactive CDR3s. CDR3 homology was measured as pairwise Levenshtein distance, computed with the stringdist R package after trimming three terminal residues from each end. The immuneACCESS repertoire file appears here via TCRdb, limited to in-frame rearrangements. These files lack a portion of the clones; in checked studies, under half of the deficit traces to unresolved V genes, and the cause of the others is not known. The V and J calls and clone size are taken from that table; D and trimming were inferred from the DNA. This sample gives around 45,000 clones in total; around 80% of them show up just once. The ten biggest clones cover more than 1.4% of the sample.

To separate naive from memory CD4+ T cells, cryopreserved PBMCs first underwent CD4 enrichment and then EasySep naive CD4+ T cell enrichment. Sorted naive or memory CD4+ T cells (roughly 98,000) were grown at a 1:1 ratio with T cell-depleted PBMCs and CEF peptides for around eleven days. In general, every peptide culture condition was set up in three replicate wells. Ficoll-Paque PLUS gradient centrifugation was used to isolate PBMCs from either whole blood or leukapheresis product. PBMCs were either cryopreserved at -140 degrees C or used fresh in the expansion assay. The QIAamp Micro DNA Kit was used to extract genomic DNA from the CD4+ T cells. The CDR3 holds 14 amino acids from the cysteine to the phenylalanine. The retained sequence is limited to the CDR3, 42 bases, with the frame set at the first base. CDR1 and CDR2 were assigned from the germline V gene as MNHEY and SVGEGT. At the junction V is shortened by 5 bases and J by 6 bases; bases outside the gene matches: 9.

Sample: naive CD4+ T cells from PBMCs, cultured in vitro. This specimen's cell subset or site label, per the study, means: naive CD4+ T cells isolated by negative enrichment. This clonotype was sampled from an adult with COVID-19. Recombination joined TRBV6-2 or TRBV6-3 with TRBJ2-7; 8 bases in the middle match TRBD2. The bases are TGTGCCAGCAGTAAAATAAGCGGGGGCGTCGAGCAGTACTTC. The encoded protein is CASSKISGGVEQYF.